A single sample is the source of the 27 T cell receptor beta chains below, sequenced in a study of blood T cell repertoires in COVID-19. Generated by immunoSEQ multiplex PCR, the TCRdb table keeps only in-frame clones and is missing some. The sample has approximately 270,000 clones, roughly nine tenths seen once; the top ten hold approximately 1.8%. Sequences were obtained from PBMCs or T cells enriched from blood (not recorded which). These receptors were collected from a woman aged 60-75 years who had recovered from COVID-19.

Here the CDR3 reads CASSRFADNEQFF. The DNA of the CDR3 is TGCGCCAGCAGCCGCTTCGCGGACAATGAGCAGTTCTTC. This chain joins TRBV5-1 and TRBJ2-1; D unclear. This CDR3 region has 13 residues. Germline V CDR1 and CDR2: SGHRS, YFSETQ. Trimming stripped 4 bases from V and 5 bases from J, with 10 bases between.

This rearrangement joins TRBV6-5 to TRBJ1-1; D ambiguous. Trimming removed 11 bases from V and 0 bases from J, with 19 bases in between. Germline assignment: CDR1 MNHEY and CDR2 SVGAGI. The CDR3 spans 15 residues. CDR3 sequence: CASCWRVGVNTEAFF. CDR3 DNA: TGTGCCTCATGCTGGAGGGTAGGCGTGAACACTGAAGCTTTCTTT.

The rearrangement uses TRBV30 and TRBJ1-1; 9 nucleotides align to TRBD1. The CDR3 runs to 15 residues. Germline assignment: CDR1 GTSNPN and CDR2 SVGIG (reference sequence). J gave up 7 bases and V 2 bases, and 11 bases lay outside the gene matches. CDR3 amino acids: CAWSLEGTGKLEAFF. DNA of the CDR3: TGTGCCTGGAGTCTCGAAGGGACAGGGAAACTTGAAGCTTTCTTT.

The J gene is TRBJ1-1, the V gene TRBV6-1; D remains ambiguous. Trimming took off 2 bases at V and 3 bases at J, with 7 bases between the two ends. Germline values: CDR1 MNHNS, CDR2 SASEGT. This CDR3 has 13 residues. CDR3 sequence: CASSEPGDTEAFF. As DNA, the CDR3 is TGTGCCAGCAGTGAACCCGGGGACACTGAAGCTTTCTTT.

The J gene is TRBJ2-5, the V gene TRBV5-4; 7 bases map to TRBD1. Unmatched junction bases numbered 7, after V lost 3 bases and J lost 5 bases. CDR3 length: 14 amino acids. CDR1 and CDR2 (germline): SGHNT, YYREEE (reference sequence). The CDR3 is CASSSATGRETQYF. The DNA of the CDR3 is TGTGCCAGCAGCTCGGCGACAGGGCGGGAGACCCAGTACTTC.

The chain is built from TRBV30 and TRBJ2-7; possible D gene TRBD1, 5 bases. CDR1 is GTSNPN, CDR2 SVGIG, per germline (reference sequence). The CDR3 is made up of 13 amino acids. Trimming removed 2 bases from V and 2 bases from J, with 10 bases in between. Here the CDR3 reads CAWSRGRAYEQYF. CDR3 nucleotides: TGTGCCTGGAGTAGGGGCAGAGCCTACGAGCAGTACTTC.

The chain combines TRBV5-1 with TRBJ1-2; no reliable D call. The CDR3 runs 13 residues. Looked up from germline, CDR1 is SGHRS and CDR2 is YFSETQ. V shed 0 bases and J shed 6 bases, with 9 bases lying between them. This CDR3 reads CASSLGGDDGYTF. DNA for the CDR3: TGCGCCAGCAGCTTGGGGGGAGACGATGGCTACACCTTC.

Remarks on this clone: In the same sample, other DNA sequences code for this CDR3. J is TRBJ2-3 and V is TRBV27; D is uncertain. The CDR3 loop spans 11 amino acids. Trimming stripped 4 bases from V and 6 bases from J, with 5 bases between. CDR1 and CDR2 from the germline V gene are MNHEY and SMNVEV (reference sequence). The CDR3, as DNA: TGTGCCAGCAGTTCGAGGGATACGCAGTATTTT. It specifies CASSSRDTQYF.

The CDR3 DNA reads TGTGCCAGCAGCCCGAAGGGAGGGTCCGATCAGCCCCAGCATTTT. Translation gives CASSPKGGSDQPQHF. The chain has TRBV7-9 and TRBJ1-5; D gene ambiguous. CDR3 size: 15 residues. From germline, CDR1 is SEHNR and CDR2 FQNEAQ (reference sequence). The V end was cut by 5 bases, the J end by 5 bases, with 16 bases between. The whole variable domain, remainder taken from reference TRBV7-9 and TRBJ1-5, is DTGVSQNPRHKITKRGQNVTFRCDPISEHNRLYWYRQTLGQGPEFLTYFQNEAQLEKSRLLSDRFSAERPKGSFSTLEIQRTEQGDSAMYLCASSPKGGSDQPQHFGDGTRLSIL.

The chain uses TRBV6-1 and TRBJ1-2, with TRBD1 identical over 8 bases. Germline CDR1 reads MNHNS; CDR2 reads SASEGT. The trim removed 2 bases at V and 4 bases at J, leaving 9 bases unmatched. This CDR3 spans 16 amino acids. DNA for the CDR3: TGTGCCAGCAGTGAAAGGAGACAGGGGCTTGGCTATGGCTACACCTTC. Residues: CASSERRQGLGYGYTF.

The DNA for the CDR3 is TGTGCCAGCAGCACAGGTGGGACTAATGAAAAACTGTTTTTT. This sequence encodes CASSTGGTNEKLFF. The V and J genes are TRBV7-9 and TRBJ1-4; weak D call: TRBD1 (5 bases). This CDR3 has 14 residues. Germline CDR1 SEHNR, CDR2 FQNEAQ (reference sequence). V lost 5 bases and J 2 bases, leaving 9 bases between the germline ends. Drawing the rest from reference TRBV7-9 and TRBJ1-4, the complete variable domain is DTGVSQNPRHKITKRGQNVTFRCDPISEHNRLYWYRQTLGQGPEFLTYFQNEAQLEKSRLLSDRFSAERPKGSFSTLEIQRTEQGDSAMYLCASSTGGTNEKLFFGSGTQLSVL.

The chain joins TRBV24-1 to TRBJ1-4; no clear D gene. The CDR3 runs to 13 residues. CDR1 and CDR2 from the germline V gene are KGHDR and SFDVKD. The V gene lost 1 base and the J gene lost 12 bases, with 11 bases spanning the gap. The CDR3 reads CATSDFTGAELFF. In DNA, the CDR3 is TGTGCCACCAGTGATTTTACGGGAGCGGAACTGTTTTTT.

In its sample, this clone was seen once. The chain joins TRBV11-1 to TRBJ2-3; 8 nucleotides match TRBD2. Germline V gene data show CDR1 as SGHAT and CDR2 as FQDESV (reference sequence). V lost 6 bases to trimming and J lost 1 base; unmatched junction nucleotides: 9. The CDR3 sequence is 16 residues long. CDR3 coding DNA: TGTGCCAGCAGGAAAGTCGGGGGGGCCCGCACAGATACGCAGTATTTT. Translating it yields CASRKVGGARTDTQYF.

This clone appeared once. The chain employs TRBV6-5 and TRBJ2-1, with 8 bases lining up with TRBD1. CDR3 length: 15 residues. V shed 6 bases, J shed 7 bases, and the junction held 11 bases outside the gene matches. Germline CDR1 is MNHEY and CDR2 is SVGAGI. CDR3 sequence (DNA): TGTGCCAGCAGCCTTGACAGGGGAGTAAGGAATGAGCAGTTCTTC. Protein sequence: CASSLDRGVRNEQFF.

The chain employs TRBV2 and TRBJ2-5; TRBD2 matches 11 bases. CDR3 length equals 13 residues. The germline V gene has CDR1 SNHLY and CDR2 FYNNEI. Trimming removed 8 bases from V and 3 bases from J; junction bases left unmatched: 2. This CDR3 reads CASGGLAEETQYF. Here the CDR3 DNA reads TGTGCCAGCGGGGGACTAGCGGAAGAGACCCAGTACTTC.

V gene TRBV28 combines with J gene TRBJ1-4; the D gene is possibly TRBD1 (5 bases). V lost 7 bases to trimming and J lost 8 bases, with 17 bases between them. The CDR3 consists of 14 residues. Germline V gives CDR1 MDHEN, CDR2 SYDVKM. The CDR3 coding sequence is TGTGCCAGCACGTTGTTCCAGGGAGGGGAAAAACTGTTTTTT. It codes for CASTLFQGGEKLFF. The entire variable domain, with the rest obtained from reference TRBV28 and TRBJ1-4, is as follows: DVKVTQSSRYLVKRTGEKVFLECVQDMDHENMFWYRQDPGLGLRLIYFSYDVKMKEKGDIPEGYSVSREKKERFSLILESASTNQTSMYLCASTLFQGGEKLFFGSGTQLSVL.

This clone came up once. This sequence joins TRBV5-1 and TRBJ1-2; the match to TRBD1 covers 9 bases. CDR1 and CDR2 from the germline V gene are SGHRS and YFSETQ. Trimming removed 0 bases from V and 4 bases from J; junction bases left unmatched: 4. The CDR3 is made up of 15 amino acids. As DNA, the CDR3 is TGCGCCAGCAGCTTGGACGGGACAGGGACCTATGGCTACACCTTC. Its protein is CASSLDGTGTYGYTF. Filled out from reference TRBV5-1 and TRBJ1-2, the complete variable domain reads KAGVTQTPRYLIKTRGQQVTLSCSPISGHRSVSWYQQTPGQGLQFLFEYFSETQRNKGNFPGRFSGRQFSNSRSEMNVSTLELGDSALYLCASSLDGTGTYGYTFGSGTRLTVV.

The chain combines TRBV10-1 with TRBJ1-2; D is uncertain. Trimming pared 4 bases from V and 3 bases from J, leaving 9 bases between. Germline CDR1 WNHNN, CDR2 SYGVQD (reference sequence). CDR3 length: 13 amino acids. The CDR3 DNA follows: TGCGCCAGCAGTGTCGCGGTAGACTATGGCTACACCTTC. It encodes CASSVAVDYGYTF.

The chain employs TRBV3-1 (or the pseudogene TRBV3-2) and TRBJ2-3; 10 bases agree with TRBD2. The CDR3 extends over 17 amino acids. Germline V gene lookup returns CDR1 LGHDT and CDR2 YNNKEL (reference sequence). The V and J ends lost 3 bases and 6 bases, in that order; junction bases with no gene match: 12. This CDR3 is CASSHAGERGGRDTQYF. CDR3 sequence (DNA): TGTGCCAGCAGCCACGCTGGGGAGCGGGGGGGAAGGGATACGCAGTATTTT.

J is TRBJ1-2 and V is TRBV3-1 (or the pseudogene TRBV3-2); 8 positions agree with TRBD1. V was pared by 3 bases and J by 5 bases, with 14 bases of the junction left unmatched. The CDR3 runs to 17 residues. Germline assignment: CDR1 LGHDT and CDR2 YNNKEL (reference sequence). The CDR3 loop is CASSQEGTGSLEYGYTF. As DNA, the CDR3 is TGTGCCAGCAGCCAGGAAGGGACAGGATCCTTGGAATATGGCTACACCTTC.

The V and J genes are TRBV28 and TRBJ1-1, with D possibly TRBD1 on 5 matching bases. The CDR3 is 14 amino acids. CDR1 is MDHEN and CDR2 is SYDVKM in the germline V gene. The germline V and J ends were trimmed by 4 bases and 0 bases, with 9 bases remaining between them. CDR3 residues: CASSSHRMNTEAFF. CDR3 bases: TGTGCCAGCAGTTCCCACAGGATGAACACTGAAGCTTTCTTT.

This chain links TRBV28 with TRBJ2-7; D remains ambiguous. This CDR3 is 13 amino acids long. Germline V gene lookup returns CDR1 MDHEN and CDR2 SYDVKM. The V and J ends lost 5 bases and 2 bases respectively, with 10 bases between them. CDR3 sequence reads: CASSNAKTYEQYF. DNA of the CDR3: TGTGCCAGCAGTAATGCTAAGACCTACGAGCAGTACTTC.

The rearrangement joins TRBV13 to TRBJ1-4; D might be TRBD1 (6 bases). The CDR3 is 16 amino acids. The V end was cut by 4 bases, the J end by 8 bases, with 20 bases between. The germline gives CDR1 PRHDT, CDR2 FYEKMQ (reference sequence). CDR3 residues: CASSSLRTVAVEKLFF. As DNA, the CDR3 is TGTGCCAGCAGCTCCCTTCGGACAGTGGCCGTGGAAAAACTGTTTTTT.

The chain carries TRBV5-1 and TRBJ1-1; unclear D gene. The CDR3 runs 13 residues. Germline V gene data show CDR1 as SGHRS and CDR2 as YFSETQ. V lost 0 bases and J 7 bases, leaving 10 bases between the germline ends. The CDR3 loop reads CASSLEERSEAFF. The CDR3 DNA reads as TGCGCCAGCAGCTTGGAGGAGAGAAGTGAAGCTTTCTTT.

The V and J genes are TRBV7-9 and TRBJ1-4; 9 bases are shared with TRBD1. This CDR3 is 16 amino acids long. The V gene's germline CDR1 is SEHNR and CDR2 FQNEAQ (reference sequence). V dropped 8 bases and J dropped 6; count of bases not matched to a gene: 13. Here the CDR3 DNA reads TGTGCCAGCCCCACCGGGAGCACAGGGGGCGATGAAAAACTGTTTTTT. This translates into CASPTGSTGGDEKLFF.

The chain links TRBV5-1 to TRBJ2-3, with 7 bases matching TRBD2. J gave up 5 bases and V 0 bases, and 3 bases lay outside the gene matches. CDR1 is SGHRS and CDR2 is YFSETQ in the germline V gene. CDR3 size: 14 residues. The CDR3 DNA reads TGCGCCAGCAGCTTGGCGCCGGGGGGAGATACGCAGTATTTT. This encodes CASSLAPGGDTQYF.

The CDR3 spells CASTGNNYEQYF. CDR3 DNA sequence: TGTGCCAGTACAGGGAACAACTACGAGCAGTACTTC. The chain employs TRBV28 and TRBJ2-7, with D possibly TRBD1 on 6 matching bases. Germline assignment: CDR1 MDHEN and CDR2 SYDVKM. The germline V and J ends were trimmed by 9 bases and 3 bases, with 12 bases remaining between them. The length of the CDR3 is 12 residues.